This T cell receptor (beta chain) was sequenced during a study of shared clonotypes between healthy human individuals. For the study at large: The study used three CD4 naive, three CD4 memory, two CD8 naive and one CD8 memory plate per donor.

On this clone: As yet, its antigen is unknown. Other DNA sequences of this sample code for an identical CDR3.

The naive CD8 fraction comprised CD45RO-negative cells positively selected for CCR7 and excluded terminally differentiated effector memory CD45RA+ cells. Per germline, CDR1 SGHVS and CDR2 FNYEAQ. With 0 bases clipped from V and 4 bases from J, the junction kept 3 bases outside the gene matches. The CDR3 spans 14 residues. Study-level findings and limits: Non-shared clonotypes displayed generation probabilities falling below those of clonotypes present in all four donors.

Method: immunoSEQ multiplex PCR; TCRdb's copy keeps in-frame clones and lacks some. Of about 2 million clones listed, approximately 94% were seen once; the top ten hold 0.95% to 1.5%. V usage is TRBV7-6 and J usage is TRBJ2-7; 7 bases are shared with TRBD2. Sample: naive CD8+ T cells sorted from blood. The TCR sequence derives from a man younger than 35 in good health. The CDR3 DNA follows: TGTGCCAGCAGCTTAGCGTCGGGAGGTTACGAGCAGTACTTC. It translates to CASSLASGGYEQYF.